This entry is about one T cell receptor beta chain. Antigen specificity is unknown. This sample stems from a study of response to subunit inactivated influenza vaccine. Study conclusions and caveats: Researchers suggested that each seasonal influenza vaccination recruits few new T cells.

This CDR3 spans 15 amino acids. V gave up 3 bases and J gave up 2 bases, with 12 bases separating them. Germline values: CDR1 KGHSH, CDR2 LQKENI. TCRdb re-called the RT-PCR reads with MiXCR, one entry per CDR3 protein. The sample contains 300,000 to 350,000 distinct CDR3 sequences, 21% of which appear only once. The chain carries TRBV18 and TRBJ2-3; D ambiguous. The source is a man between 50 and 70 years old who received an inactivated influenza vaccine. Sequenced here: PBMCs from blood, sampled about 20 months after vaccination. CDR3 sequence: CASSPRPIDTDTQYF. The CDR3 DNA reads as TGTGCCAGCTCACCTAGACCGATCGACACAGATACGCAGTATTTT.